Each of the 7 T cell receptor beta chains below was sequenced from the same sample in a study of human T cells and chemical hapten exposure. TCRdb used MiXCR to reprocess the RACE reads, holding one entry per CDR3 protein. The sample consists of some 180,000 distinct CDR3 sequences, about 25% of them appearing once. The time point denotes: patch test 3, about 24 weeks after DPC sensitization. Treatment specified: therapeutic diphenylcyclopropenone sensitization with weekly scalp DPC. The sample in question was whole blood, obtained in connection with sensitization to the hapten diphenylcyclopropenone (DPC). The receptors come from a woman aged 40 to 50 with alopecia areata. Some clones in this sample may be carry-over from other donors' samples.

This clonotype has a handful of counts. This chain links TRBV4-2 with TRBJ2-1; D is unclear. This CDR3 contains 14 residues. Germline CDR1 and CDR2: LGHNA and YNFKEQ. The V gene lost 4 bases and the J gene lost 9 bases, with 16 bases spanning the gap. The CDR3 DNA sequence: TGTGCCAGCAGCCTTCCCGGATCCGTTGGTGAGCAGTTCTTC. This gives the protein CASSLPGSVGEQFF.

This chain uses TRBV28 with TRBJ2-5; perhaps TRBD1 as D (6 bases). Germline loops: CDR1 MDHEN, CDR2 SYDVKM. Deletions cut 2 bases from V and 5 bases from J, with 12 bases between. The CDR3 has 14 residues. In DNA form, the CDR3 reads TGTGCCAGCAGTTTAGGGGGCGCGGCCGAGACCCAGTACTTC. Its translation is CASSLGGAAETQYF.

This clonotype came up a few times. CDR3 residues: CSVRDQLGYNEQFF. CDR3 DNA sequence: TGCAGCGTTCGGGACCAATTAGGATACAATGAGCAGTTCTTC. V gene TRBV29-1 combines with J gene TRBJ2-1, with D perhaps assigned TRBD1 or TRBD2 (5 bases each). V dropped 5 bases and J dropped 4 bases, with 15 bases sitting between them. The germline V gene has CDR1 SQVTM and CDR2 ANQGSEA. The CDR3 loop spans 14 amino acids.

This clonotype turned up a few times. This chain connects TRBV28 to TRBJ2-7; TRBD1 is a possible D gene (6 bases). V lost 1 base, J lost 7 bases, and 14 bases lay in between. Germline lookup yields CDR1 MDHEN and CDR2 SYDVKM. The CDR3 is 14 residues long. The chain's CDR3 is CASSLYVAGDEQYF. CDR3 sequence (DNA): TGTGCCAGCAGTTTATATGTGGCAGGGGATGAGCAGTACTTC.

The chain joins TRBV20-1 to TRBJ2-1, with 11 bases fitting TRBD2. The CDR3 spans 15 residues. V lost 2 bases to trimming and J lost 10 bases; unmatched junction nucleotides: 10. CDR1 DFQATT and CDR2 SNEGSKA come from the germline V gene (reference sequence). The CDR3 region has the DNA TGCAGTGCTAGAAAAGGCCTAGCGGGAGGAGGAGAGCAGTTCTTC. Translating it yields CSARKGLAGGGEQFF.

The gene calls are TRBV4-1 and TRBJ2-1, with D unresolved. Germline V gene sequence: CDR1 MGHRA, CDR2 YSYEKL. Trimming cost V 2 bases and J 5 bases, with 4 bases left between them. The CDR3 runs 12 residues. For the CDR3, the DNA is TGCGCCAGCAGCCAACTTAACAATGAGCAGTTCTTC. Amino acid sequence: CASSQLNNEQFF.

The chain combines TRBV2 with TRBJ1-2; D remains ambiguous. CDR3 length equals 15 residues. Germline V gives CDR1 SNHLY, CDR2 FYNNEI. The V and J ends lost 3 bases and 4 bases respectively, with 15 bases between them. CDR3 in amino acids: CASSEGGPRAYGYTF. CDR3 nucleotides: TGTGCCAGCAGTGAGGGTGGGCCTAGGGCCTATGGCTACACCTTC.